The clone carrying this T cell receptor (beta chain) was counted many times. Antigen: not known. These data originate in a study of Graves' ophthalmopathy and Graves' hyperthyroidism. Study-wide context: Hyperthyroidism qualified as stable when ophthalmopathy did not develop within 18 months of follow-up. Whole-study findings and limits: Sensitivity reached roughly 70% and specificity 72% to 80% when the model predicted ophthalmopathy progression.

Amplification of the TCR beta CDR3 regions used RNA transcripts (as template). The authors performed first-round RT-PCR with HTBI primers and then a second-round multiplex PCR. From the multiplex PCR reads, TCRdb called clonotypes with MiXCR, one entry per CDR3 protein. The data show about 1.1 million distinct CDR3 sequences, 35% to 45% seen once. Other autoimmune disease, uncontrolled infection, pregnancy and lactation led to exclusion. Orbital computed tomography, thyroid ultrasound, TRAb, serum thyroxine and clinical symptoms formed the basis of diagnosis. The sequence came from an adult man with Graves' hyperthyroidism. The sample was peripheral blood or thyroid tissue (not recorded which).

CDR3 bases: TGTGCCAGCAGCGTAGATCAGGCGAGAGGCGGGCAGTACTTC. Translated, it gives CASSVDQARGGQYF. The chain couples TRBV9 to TRBJ2-7; no clear D gene. V was clipped by 0 bases and J by 9 bases, with 16 bases between them. The CDR3 loop spans 14 amino acids. CDR1 is SGDLS, CDR2 YYNGEE, per germline.